The clone carrying this T cell receptor (beta chain) was seen more than once but under ten times. Its matching antigen is unknown. Trimming removed 6 bases from V and 1 base from J; junction bases left unmatched: 5. This CDR3 is built from 13 residues. Germline V gene lookup returns CDR1 SQVTM and CDR2 ANQGSEA. The data are from a study of human T cells and chemical hapten exposure. Study-wide results and caveats: TCRs above 1 in 1000 frequency did not change with DPC sensitization.

During construction of the library, unique molecular identifiers were attached to individual cDNA molecules for quantitative, reproducible TCR counting. From the RACE reads, TCRdb called clonotypes with MiXCR, one entry per CDR3 protein. The sample has some 65,000 distinct CDR3 sequences, approximately 6.1% seen once; the top ten hold about 3.4%. Time point defined: healthy volunteer bleed at 6 weeks. Unfractionated whole blood was the source of the extracted total RNA. The chain carries TRBV29-1 and TRBJ1-1, with 7 bases that match TRBD1. This sequence originates from a female donor in good health. Some clones in this sample may be carry-over from other donors' samples. The sample taken for sequencing was whole blood. This chain's CDR3 is CSVGEGANTEAFF. The CDR3 DNA sequence: TGCAGCGTCGGGGAGGGGGCGAACACTGAAGCTTTCTTT.